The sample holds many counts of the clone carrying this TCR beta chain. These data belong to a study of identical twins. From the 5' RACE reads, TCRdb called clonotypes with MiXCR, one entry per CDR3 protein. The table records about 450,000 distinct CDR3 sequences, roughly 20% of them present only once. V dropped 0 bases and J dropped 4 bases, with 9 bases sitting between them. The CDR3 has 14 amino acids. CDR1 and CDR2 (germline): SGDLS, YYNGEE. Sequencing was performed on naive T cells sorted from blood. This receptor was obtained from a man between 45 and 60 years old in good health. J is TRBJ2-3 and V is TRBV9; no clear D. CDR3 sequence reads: CASSVVRVSDTQYF. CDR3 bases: TGTGCCAGCAGCGTAGTCAGAGTATCAGATACGCAGTATTTT.